This T cell receptor beta chain derives from a study of T cells in Graves' hyperthyroidism and ophthalmopathy. Study-level background: Peripheral blood was drawn at first diagnosis, prior to all treatment. Study-wide results and limits: Most expanded thyroid clonotypes above 0.001 also appeared in blood.

RNA transcripts were the template for amplifying TCR beta CDR3 regions. First-round RT-PCR targeting the TCR CDR3 was performed with the HTBI primer set. TCRdb passed the multiplex PCR reads through MiXCR, listing each CDR3 protein once. The sample shows around 300,000 distinct CDR3 sequences, approximately 12% of them seen only once. This clonotype was picked up many times. The antigen is unknown. The germline V gene encodes CDR1 MDHEN and CDR2 SYDVKM. Trimming left V 8 bases short and J 2 bases short, with 18 bases between. The CDR3 loop spans 15 amino acids. The chain is built from TRBV28 and TRBJ1-2, with TRBD1 as a possible D gene (6 bases). The receptor was derived from a woman aged 30 to 39 with Graves' hyperthyroidism that later progressed to Graves' ophthalmopathy. Input material: blood. The CDR3 loop is CASLGSGQPNYGYTF. The CDR3 nucleotides read TGTGCCAGCCTTGGGTCGGGACAACCAAACTATGGCTACACCTTC.